Listed below are T cell receptor beta chains from one sample, sequenced in a study of cytomegalovirus exposure and HLA in healthy donors. The assay was immunoSEQ multiplex PCR, and TCRdb's table has in-frame clones only and misses some. The sample comprises 150,000 to 200,000 clones, roughly four fifths of which are singletons, and around 1% rests with the top ten. Sequenced sample: PBMCs. These receptor sequences come from a middle-aged woman in good health and CMV-seronegative. CDR3s include the opening cysteine and the closing phenylalanine or tryptophan. A D gene is named only where the DNA matches it firmly. Rows may omit the clone size; those that give it use once, few, many or a size class.

DNA | CDR3 | J | D | size | V
TGTGCCACCAGCAGAAGCAGCGTCCAAGAGACCCAGTACTTC | CATSRSSVQETQYF | TRBJ2-5 | NA | NA | TRBV15
TGTGCCAGCAGACCGGGGGAGGGGGACTATGGCTACACCTTC | CASRPGEGDYGYTF | TRBJ1-2 | NA | NA | TRBV5-5
TGCGCCAGCAGCTTGAAAGAAAGAACAACCAATGACAGGGGAGTTAACTATGGCTACACCTTC | CASSLKERTTNDRGVNYGYTF | TRBJ1-2 | TRBD1 | NA | TRBV5-1
TGCGCCAGCAGTCAAAAAAGTACCGGACAGGGGAGCTCTGGAAACACCATATATTTT | CASSQKSTGQGSSGNTIYF | TRBJ1-3 | TRBD1 | NA | TRBV23-1
TGTGCCAGCAGCCCGGACAGGGACCCTACCTACGAGCAGTACTTC | CASSPDRDPTYEQYF | TRBJ2-7 | TRBD1 | once | TRBV6-5
TGTGCCAGCAGTTTCCAGGGATTTGCACGGGAGCAGTACTTC | CASSFQGFAREQYF | TRBJ2-7 | NA | NA | TRBV27
TGCGCCAGCAGCCCTGGACGACAGGGGGATGAAAAACTGTTTTTT | CASSPGRQGDEKLFF | TRBJ1-4 | TRBD1 | NA | TRBV5-1
TGCGCCAGCAGCGAGGGTGTGGCTAATGAAAAACTGTTTTTT | CASSEGVANEKLFF | TRBJ1-4 | NA | NA | TRBV5-1
TGTGCCAGAAGCTTAAAAACAGGGGTCACCCAGCCCCAGCATTTT | CARSLKTGVTQPQHF | TRBJ1-5 | TRBD1 | NA | TRBV5-3
TGCGCCAGCAGCTCCCTAGGGCGGGAGAGTATCACAGATACGCAGTATTTT | CASSSLGRESITDTQYF | TRBJ2-3 | TRBD2 | NA | TRBV5-1
TGTGCCAGCACCGAGGGTAAGGGCCTCTCTGGGGCCAACGTCCTGACTTTC | CASTEGKGLSGANVLTF | TRBJ2-6 | NA | NA | TRBV28
TGTGCCAGCAGCTTAGACAGGGGAGACACCGGGGAGCTGTTTTTT | CASSLDRGDTGELFF | TRBJ2-2 | TRBD1 | once | TRBV7-8
TGTGCCTGGAGTGTACGGGGGGAAGCTGAAGCTTTCTTT | CAWSVRGEAEAFF | TRBJ1-1 | NA | NA | TRBV30
TGCGCCAGCAGCCTCGGACAGGGAAATGAAAAACTGTTTTTT | CASSLGQGNEKLFF | TRBJ1-4 | TRBD1 | NA | TRBV5-1
TGTGCCAGCAGCGTACAAGGGGACTCTGGAAACACCATATATTTT | CASSVQGDSGNTIYF | TRBJ1-3 | NA | NA | TRBV9
TGTGCCAGCAGCTCGGCGGGAGGGGAGAATGAGCAGTTCTTC | CASSSAGGENEQFF | TRBJ2-1 | TRBD2 | NA | TRBV5-4
TGTGCCAGCAGCTTTGGACAGGGTGAGGGGGATGGCTACACCTTC | CASSFGQGEGDGYTF | TRBJ1-2 | TRBD1 | once | TRBV7-9